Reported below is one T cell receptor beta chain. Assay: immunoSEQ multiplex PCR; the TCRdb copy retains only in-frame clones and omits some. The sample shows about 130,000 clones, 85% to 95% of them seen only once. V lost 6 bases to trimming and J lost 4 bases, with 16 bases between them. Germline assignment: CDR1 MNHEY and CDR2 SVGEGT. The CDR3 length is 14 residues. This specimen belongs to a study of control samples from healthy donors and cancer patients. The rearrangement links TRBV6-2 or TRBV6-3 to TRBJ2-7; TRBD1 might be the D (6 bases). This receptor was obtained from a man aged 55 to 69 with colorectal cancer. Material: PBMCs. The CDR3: CASSSGQSAYEQYF. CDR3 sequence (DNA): TGTGCCAGCAGCTCCGGACAGTCCGCGTACGAGCAGTACTTC.